The clone carrying this T cell receptor (beta chain) was observed a few times. Its antigen is not identified. This record comes from a study of identical twins. Study-level results: Surplus twin overlap in beta out-of-frame sequences was less pronounced. Insertions were fewer in abundant cord blood beta clonotypes, whereas memory repertoires showed none of this pattern.

Template switching created a universal primer site, and the cDNA included unique molecular identifiers. TCRdb analysed the 5' RACE reads with MiXCR anew, one entry per CDR3 protein. Here the sample spans just over 500,000 distinct CDR3 sequences, 20% to 25% being singletons. This CDR3 is 14 amino acids long. J was trimmed by 9 bases and V by 5 bases; bases with no gene match: 9. Germline CDR1 reads SEHNR; CDR2 reads FQNEAQ (reference sequence). The sample also formed part of further work on T cells expressing NK-cell markers.

The source is a woman aged 18-30 years in good health. The sample consisted of CD4+ T cells sorted from blood. This chain uses TRBV7-9 with TRBJ2-7; the match to TRBD2 covers 11 bases. CDR3 region: CASSARTSGGVQYF. DNA of the CDR3: TGTGCCAGCAGCGCTCGAACTAGCGGGGGAGTGCAGTACTTC.